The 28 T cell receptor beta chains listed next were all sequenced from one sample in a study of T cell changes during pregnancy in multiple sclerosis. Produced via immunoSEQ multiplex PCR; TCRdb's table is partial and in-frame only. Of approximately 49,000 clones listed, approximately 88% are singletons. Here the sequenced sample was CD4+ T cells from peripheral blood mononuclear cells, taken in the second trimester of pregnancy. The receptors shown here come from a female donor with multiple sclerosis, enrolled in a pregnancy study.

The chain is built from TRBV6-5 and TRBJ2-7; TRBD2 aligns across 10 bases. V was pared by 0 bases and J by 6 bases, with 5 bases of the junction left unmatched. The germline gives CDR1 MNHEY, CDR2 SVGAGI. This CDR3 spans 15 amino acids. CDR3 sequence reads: CASSYSVLAGSEQYF. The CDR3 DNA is TGTGCCAGCAGTTACTCAGTACTAGCGGGAAGCGAGCAGTACTTC.

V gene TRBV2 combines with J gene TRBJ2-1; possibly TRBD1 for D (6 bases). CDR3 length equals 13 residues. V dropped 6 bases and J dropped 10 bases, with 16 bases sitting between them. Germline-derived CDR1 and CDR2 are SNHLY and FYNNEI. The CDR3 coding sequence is TGTGCCAGCAGCTATCTACAGGGAAGCGAGCAGTTCTTC. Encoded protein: CASSYLQGSEQFF.

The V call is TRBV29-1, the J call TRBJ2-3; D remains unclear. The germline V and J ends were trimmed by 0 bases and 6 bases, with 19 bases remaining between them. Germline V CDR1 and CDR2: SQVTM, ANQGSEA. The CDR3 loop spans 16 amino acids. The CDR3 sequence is CSVEDLGGGTTDTQYF. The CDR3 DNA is TGCAGCGTTGAAGATCTTGGCGGCGGCACGACGGATACGCAGTATTTT.

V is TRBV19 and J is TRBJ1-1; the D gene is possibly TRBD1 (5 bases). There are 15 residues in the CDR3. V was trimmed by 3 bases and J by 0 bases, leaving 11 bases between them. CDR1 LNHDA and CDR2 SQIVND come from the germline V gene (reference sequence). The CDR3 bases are TGTGCCAGTAGTATCTCAGGGCGGATGAACACTGAAGCTTTCTTT. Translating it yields CASSISGRMNTEAFF.

CDR3 coding DNA: TGTGCCAGCAGAAGAGAACAGGGGGCGTATGGCTACACCTTC. Translated: CASRREQGAYGYTF. The chain carries TRBV6-5 and TRBJ1-2, with 9 bases fitting TRBD1. V lost 6 bases, J lost 5 bases, and 7 bases stayed unmatched. The CDR3 is 14 amino acids. From germline, CDR1 is MNHEY and CDR2 SVGAGI.

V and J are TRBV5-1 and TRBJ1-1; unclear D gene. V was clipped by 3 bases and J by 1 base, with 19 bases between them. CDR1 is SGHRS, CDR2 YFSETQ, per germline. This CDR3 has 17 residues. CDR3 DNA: TGCGCCAGCAGCTCCTCCCTAGACTCCATTTCGAACACTGAAGCTTTCTTT. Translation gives CASSSSLDSISNTEAFF.

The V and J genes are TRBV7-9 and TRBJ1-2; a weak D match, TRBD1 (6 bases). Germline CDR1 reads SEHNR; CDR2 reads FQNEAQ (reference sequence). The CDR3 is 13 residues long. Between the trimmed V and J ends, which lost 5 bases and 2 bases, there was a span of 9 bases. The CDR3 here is CASSPGQNYGYTF. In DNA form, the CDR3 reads TGTGCCAGCAGCCCTGGACAGAACTATGGCTACACCTTC.

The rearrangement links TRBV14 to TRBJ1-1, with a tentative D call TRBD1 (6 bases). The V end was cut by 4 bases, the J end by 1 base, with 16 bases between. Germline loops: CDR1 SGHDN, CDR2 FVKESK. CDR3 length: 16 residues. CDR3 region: CASSRQAGGSNTEAFF. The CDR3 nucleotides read TGTGCCAGCAGCCGACAGGCTGGGGGCTCGAACACTGAAGCTTTCTTT.

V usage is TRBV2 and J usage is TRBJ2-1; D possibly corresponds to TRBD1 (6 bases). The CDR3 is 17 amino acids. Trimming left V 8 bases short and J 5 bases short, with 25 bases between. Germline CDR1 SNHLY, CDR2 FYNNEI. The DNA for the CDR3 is TGTGCCAGCGGCGCCCGGGGATCACCACACAGGGACAATGAGCAGTTCTTC. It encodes CASGARGSPHRDNEQFF.

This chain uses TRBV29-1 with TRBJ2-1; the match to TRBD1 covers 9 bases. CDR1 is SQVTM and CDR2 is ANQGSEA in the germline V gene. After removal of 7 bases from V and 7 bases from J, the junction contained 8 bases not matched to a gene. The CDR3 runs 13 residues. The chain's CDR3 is CSGTGGAGNEQFF. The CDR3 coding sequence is TGCAGCGGAACAGGGGGCGCTGGGAATGAGCAGTTCTTC.

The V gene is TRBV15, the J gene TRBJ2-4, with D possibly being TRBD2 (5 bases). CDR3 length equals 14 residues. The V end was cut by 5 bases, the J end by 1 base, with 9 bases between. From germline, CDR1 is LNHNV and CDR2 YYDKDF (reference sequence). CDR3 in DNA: TGTGCCACCAGCTTAAGGGAGGCCAAAAACATTCAGTACTTC. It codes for CATSLREAKNIQYF.

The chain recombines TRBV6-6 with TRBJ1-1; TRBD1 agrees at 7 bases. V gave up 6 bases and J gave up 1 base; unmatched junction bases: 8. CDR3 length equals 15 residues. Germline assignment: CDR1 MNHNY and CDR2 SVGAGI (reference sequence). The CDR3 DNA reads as TGTGCCAGCAGCCCTCTCCGGGACAGGAACACTGAAGCTTTCTTT. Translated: CASSPLRDRNTEAFF.

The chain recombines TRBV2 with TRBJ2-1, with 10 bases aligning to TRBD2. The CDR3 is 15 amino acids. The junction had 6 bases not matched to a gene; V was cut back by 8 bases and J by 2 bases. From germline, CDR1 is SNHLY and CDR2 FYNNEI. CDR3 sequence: CASRLSGRAYNEQFF. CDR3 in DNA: TGTGCCAGCCGATTGAGCGGGAGGGCCTACAATGAGCAGTTCTTC.

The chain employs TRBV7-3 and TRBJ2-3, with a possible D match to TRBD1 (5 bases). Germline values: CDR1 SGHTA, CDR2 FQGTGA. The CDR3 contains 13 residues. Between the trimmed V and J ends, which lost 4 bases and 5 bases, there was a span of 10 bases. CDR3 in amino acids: CASSSLGVDTQYF. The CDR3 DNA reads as TGTGCCAGCAGCTCTCTAGGGGTAGATACGCAGTATTTT. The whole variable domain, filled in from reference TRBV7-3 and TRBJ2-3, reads GAGVSQTPSNKVTEKGKYVELRCDPISGHTALYWYRQSLGQGPEFLIYFQGTGAADDSGLPNDRFFAVRPEGSVSTLKIQRTERGDSAVYLCASSSLGVDTQYFGPGTRLTVL.

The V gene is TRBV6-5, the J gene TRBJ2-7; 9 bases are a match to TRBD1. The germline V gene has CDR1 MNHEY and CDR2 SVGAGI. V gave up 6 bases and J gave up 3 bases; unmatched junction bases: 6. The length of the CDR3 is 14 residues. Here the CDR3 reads CASRLQGAIYEQYF. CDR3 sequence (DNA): TGTGCCAGCAGATTACAGGGGGCAATCTACGAGCAGTACTTC.

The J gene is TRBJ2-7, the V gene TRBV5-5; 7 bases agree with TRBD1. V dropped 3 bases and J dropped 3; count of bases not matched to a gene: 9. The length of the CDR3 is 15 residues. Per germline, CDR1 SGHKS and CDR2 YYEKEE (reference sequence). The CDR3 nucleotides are TGTGCCAGCAGCTCCCCGAGGACAGGCCTCTACGAGCAGTACTTC. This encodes CASSSPRTGLYEQYF.

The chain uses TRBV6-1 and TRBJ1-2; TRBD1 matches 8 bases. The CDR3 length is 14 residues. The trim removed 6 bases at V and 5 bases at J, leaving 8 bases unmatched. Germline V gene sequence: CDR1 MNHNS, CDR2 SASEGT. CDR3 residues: CASSLDRAGYGYTF. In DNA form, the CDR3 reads TGTGCCAGCAGCCTGGACAGGGCGGGATATGGCTACACCTTC.

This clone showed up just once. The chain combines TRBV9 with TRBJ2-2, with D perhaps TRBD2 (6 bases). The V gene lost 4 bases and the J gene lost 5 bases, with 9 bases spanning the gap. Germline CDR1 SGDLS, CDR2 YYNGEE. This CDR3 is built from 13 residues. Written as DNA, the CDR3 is TGTGCCAGCAGCCCCCGGGGGACCGGGGAGCTGTTTTTT. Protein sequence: CASSPRGTGELFF.

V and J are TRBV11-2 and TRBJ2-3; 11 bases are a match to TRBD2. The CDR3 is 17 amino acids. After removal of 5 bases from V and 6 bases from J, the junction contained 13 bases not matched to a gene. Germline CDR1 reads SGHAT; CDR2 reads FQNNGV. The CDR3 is CASSRDLTSGNTDTQYF. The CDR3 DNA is TGTGCCAGCAGCCGGGATTTGACTAGCGGGAATACGGATACGCAGTATTTT.

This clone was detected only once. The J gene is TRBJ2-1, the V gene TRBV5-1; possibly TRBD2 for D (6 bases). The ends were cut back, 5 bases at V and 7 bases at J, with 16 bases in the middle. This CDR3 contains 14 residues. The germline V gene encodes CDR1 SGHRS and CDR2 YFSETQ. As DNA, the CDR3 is TGCGCCAGCAGAGGAACCGGGAGTCGAAATGAGCAGTTCTTC. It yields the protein CASRGTGSRNEQFF.

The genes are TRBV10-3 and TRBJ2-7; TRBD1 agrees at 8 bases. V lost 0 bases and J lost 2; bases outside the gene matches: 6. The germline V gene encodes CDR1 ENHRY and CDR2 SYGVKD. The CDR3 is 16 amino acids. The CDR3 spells CAISESAGTGTYEQYF. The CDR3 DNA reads TGTGCCATCAGTGAGTCGGCCGGGACAGGAACCTACGAGCAGTACTTC.

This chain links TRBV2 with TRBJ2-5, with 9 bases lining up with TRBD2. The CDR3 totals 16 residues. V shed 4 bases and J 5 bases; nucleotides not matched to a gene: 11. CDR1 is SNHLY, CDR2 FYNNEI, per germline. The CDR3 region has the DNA TGTGCCAGCAGTGGACCTAGCGGGGCTCGGGGGGAGACCCAGTACTTC. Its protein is CASSGPSGARGETQYF.

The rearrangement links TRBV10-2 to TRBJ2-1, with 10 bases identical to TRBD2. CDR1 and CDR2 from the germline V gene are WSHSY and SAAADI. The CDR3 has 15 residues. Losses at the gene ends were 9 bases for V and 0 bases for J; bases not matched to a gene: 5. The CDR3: CASRLAGISYNEQFF. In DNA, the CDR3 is TGCGCCAGTAGACTAGCGGGTATCTCCTACAATGAGCAGTTCTTC.

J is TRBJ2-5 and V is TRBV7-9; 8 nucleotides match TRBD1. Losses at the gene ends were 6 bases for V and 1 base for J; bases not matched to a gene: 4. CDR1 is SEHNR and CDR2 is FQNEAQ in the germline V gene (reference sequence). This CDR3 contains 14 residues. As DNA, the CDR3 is TGTGCCAGCAGGAGTGGGACAGGCCAAGAGACCCAGTACTTC. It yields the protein CASRSGTGQETQYF.

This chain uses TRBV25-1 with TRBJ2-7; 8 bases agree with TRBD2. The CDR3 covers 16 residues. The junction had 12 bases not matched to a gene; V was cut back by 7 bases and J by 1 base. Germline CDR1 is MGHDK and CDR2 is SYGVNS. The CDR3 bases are TGTGCCAGCACCCTTTGGGCAGCGGGAGTGTCCTACGAGCAGTACTTC. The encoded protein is CASTLWAAGVSYEQYF.

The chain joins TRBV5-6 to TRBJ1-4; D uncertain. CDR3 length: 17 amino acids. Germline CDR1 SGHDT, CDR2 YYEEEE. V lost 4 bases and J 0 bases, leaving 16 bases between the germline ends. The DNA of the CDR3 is TGTGCCAGCAGCCCTGGGCCTTTTATTCCAACTAATGAAAAACTGTTTTTT. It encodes CASSPGPFIPTNEKLFF. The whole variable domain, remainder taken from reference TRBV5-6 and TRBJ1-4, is DAGVTQSPTHLIKTRGQQVTLRCSPKSGHDTVSWYQQALGQGPQFIFQYYEEEERQRGNFPDRFSGHQFPNYSSELNVNALLLGDSALYLCASSPGPFIPTNEKLFFGSGTQLSVL.

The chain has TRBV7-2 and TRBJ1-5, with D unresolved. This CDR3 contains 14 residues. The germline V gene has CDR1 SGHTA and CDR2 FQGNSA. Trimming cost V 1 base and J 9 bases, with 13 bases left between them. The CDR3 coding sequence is TGTGCCAGCAGCTTAGACACGGCGTCGGGGCCCCAGCATTTT. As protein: CASSLDTASGPQHF.

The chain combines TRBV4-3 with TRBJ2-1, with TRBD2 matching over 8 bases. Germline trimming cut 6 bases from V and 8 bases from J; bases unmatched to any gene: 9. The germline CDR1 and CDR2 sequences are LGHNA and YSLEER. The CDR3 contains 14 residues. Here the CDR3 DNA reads TGCGCCAGCAGTCAGTCGGGAGGGAACGATGAGCAGTTCTTC. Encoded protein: CASSQSGGNDEQFF.